This T cell receptor (beta chain) was recorded in a study of beta chain features in type 1 diabetes. What was sequenced were expressed TCRB transcripts, since all of the isolated RNA had been reverse transcribed. Some clones are missing from TCRdb's copy, which holds only in-frame ones; the method was immunoSEQ multiplex PCR. Of more than 150,000 clones in the sample, about 9.8% were seen once. This clone was observed a few times. Germline V gives CDR1 SGHVS, CDR2 FQNEAQ. V shed 3 bases, J shed 0 bases, and the junction held 4 bases outside the gene matches. The CDR3 covers 15 residues. The material sequenced was central memory CD4+ T cells from blood. The chain joins TRBV7-8 to TRBJ2-7; TRBD1 matches 8 bases. The TCR was taken from a young woman in good health. In nucleotides, the CDR3 is TGTGCCAGCAGCTTCACCGGGACAGGCTCCTACGAGCAGTACTTC. Protein: CASSFTGTGSYEQYF. Full variable domain (remainder filled in from reference TRBV7-8 and TRBJ2-7): GAGVSQSPRYKVAKRGQDVALRCDPISGHVSLFWYQQALGQGPEFLTYFQNEAQLDKSGLPSDRFFAERPEGSVSTLKIQRTQQEDSAVYLCASSFTGTGSYEQYFGPGTRLTVT.